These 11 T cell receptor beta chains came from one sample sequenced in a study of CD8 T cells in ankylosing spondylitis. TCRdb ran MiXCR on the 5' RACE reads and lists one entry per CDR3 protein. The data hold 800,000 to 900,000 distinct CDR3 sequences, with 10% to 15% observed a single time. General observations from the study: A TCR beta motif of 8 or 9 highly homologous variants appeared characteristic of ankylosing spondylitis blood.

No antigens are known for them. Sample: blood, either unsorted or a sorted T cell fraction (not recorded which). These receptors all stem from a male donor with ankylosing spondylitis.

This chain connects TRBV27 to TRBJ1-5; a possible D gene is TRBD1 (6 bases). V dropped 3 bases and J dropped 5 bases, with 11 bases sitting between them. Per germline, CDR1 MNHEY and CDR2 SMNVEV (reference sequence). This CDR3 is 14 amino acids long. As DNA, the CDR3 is TGTGCCAGCAGTTTGCGGACAGTAGATCAGCCCCAGCATTTT. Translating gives CASSLRTVDQPQHF.

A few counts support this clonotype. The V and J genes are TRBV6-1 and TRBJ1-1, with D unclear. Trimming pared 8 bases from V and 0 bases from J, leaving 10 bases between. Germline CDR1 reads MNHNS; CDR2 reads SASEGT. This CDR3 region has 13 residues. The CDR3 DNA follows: TGTGCCAGCGTAAACACGGTGAACACTGAAGCTTTCTTT. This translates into CASVNTVNTEAFF.

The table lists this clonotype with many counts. CDR3 amino acids: CASSLGTGIGYGYTF. The DNA of the CDR3 is TGCGCCAGCAGCTTGGGGACAGGGATCGGCTATGGCTACACCTTC. The V gene is TRBV5-1, the J gene TRBJ1-2, with TRBD1 identical over 8 bases. The CDR3 contains 15 residues. In germline, CDR1 is SGHRS, CDR2 YFSETQ. The junction had 5 bases not matched to a gene; V was cut back by 0 bases and J by 4 bases.

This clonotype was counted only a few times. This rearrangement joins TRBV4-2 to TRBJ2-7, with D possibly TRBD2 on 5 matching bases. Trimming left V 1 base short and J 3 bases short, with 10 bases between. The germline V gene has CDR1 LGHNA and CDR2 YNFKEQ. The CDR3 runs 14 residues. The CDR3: CASSQAPGGYEQYF. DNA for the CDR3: TGTGCCAGCAGCCAAGCCCCAGGAGGCTACGAGCAGTACTTC.

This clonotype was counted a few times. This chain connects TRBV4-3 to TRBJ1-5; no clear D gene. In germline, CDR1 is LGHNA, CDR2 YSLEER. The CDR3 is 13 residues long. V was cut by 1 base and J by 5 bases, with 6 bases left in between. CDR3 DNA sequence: TGCGCCAGCAGCCAAGGCGAGGATCAGCCCCAGCATTTT. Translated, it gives CASSQGEDQPQHF.

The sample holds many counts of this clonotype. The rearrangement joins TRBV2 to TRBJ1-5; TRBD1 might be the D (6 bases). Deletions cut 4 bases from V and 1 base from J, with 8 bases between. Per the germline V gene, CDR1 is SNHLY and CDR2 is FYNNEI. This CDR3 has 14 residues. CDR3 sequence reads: CASSVQGSNQPQHF. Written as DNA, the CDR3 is TGTGCCAGCAGTGTGCAGGGGAGCAATCAGCCCCAGCATTTT.

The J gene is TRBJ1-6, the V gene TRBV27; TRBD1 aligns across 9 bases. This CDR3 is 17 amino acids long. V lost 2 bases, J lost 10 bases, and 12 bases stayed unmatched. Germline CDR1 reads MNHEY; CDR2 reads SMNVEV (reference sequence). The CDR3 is CASSLKPPGTGRSPLHF. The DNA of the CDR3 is TGTGCCAGCAGTTTAAAACCTCCCGGGACAGGGCGGTCACCCCTCCACTTT.

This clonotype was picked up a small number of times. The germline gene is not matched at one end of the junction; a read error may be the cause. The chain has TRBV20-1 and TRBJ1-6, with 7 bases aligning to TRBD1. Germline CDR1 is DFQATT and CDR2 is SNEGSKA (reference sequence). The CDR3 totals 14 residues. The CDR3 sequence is CSAGDRVVDSPLHF. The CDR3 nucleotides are TGCAGTGCTGGAGACAGGGTAGTGGACTCACCCCTCCACTTT.

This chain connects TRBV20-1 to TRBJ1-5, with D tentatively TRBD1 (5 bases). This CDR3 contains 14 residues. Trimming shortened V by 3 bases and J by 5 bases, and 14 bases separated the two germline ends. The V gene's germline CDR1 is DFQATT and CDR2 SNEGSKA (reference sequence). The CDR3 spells CSASPPLGDQPQHF. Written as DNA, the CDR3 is TGCAGTGCTAGCCCCCCCTTAGGGGATCAGCCCCAGCATTTT.

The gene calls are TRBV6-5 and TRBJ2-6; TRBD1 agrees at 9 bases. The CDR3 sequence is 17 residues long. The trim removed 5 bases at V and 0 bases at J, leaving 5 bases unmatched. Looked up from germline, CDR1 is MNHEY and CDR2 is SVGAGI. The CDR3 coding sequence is TGTGCCAGCAGTACTCGGACAGGGGTCTCTGGGGCCAACGTCCTGACTTTC. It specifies CASSTRTGVSGANVLTF.

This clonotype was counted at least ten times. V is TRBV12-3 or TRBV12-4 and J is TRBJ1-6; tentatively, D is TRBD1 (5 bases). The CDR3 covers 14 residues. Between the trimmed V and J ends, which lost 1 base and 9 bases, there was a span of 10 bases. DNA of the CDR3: TGTGCCAGCAGTTTAGGGGCCGGGGGTTCACCCCTCCACTTT. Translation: CASSLGAGGSPLHF.